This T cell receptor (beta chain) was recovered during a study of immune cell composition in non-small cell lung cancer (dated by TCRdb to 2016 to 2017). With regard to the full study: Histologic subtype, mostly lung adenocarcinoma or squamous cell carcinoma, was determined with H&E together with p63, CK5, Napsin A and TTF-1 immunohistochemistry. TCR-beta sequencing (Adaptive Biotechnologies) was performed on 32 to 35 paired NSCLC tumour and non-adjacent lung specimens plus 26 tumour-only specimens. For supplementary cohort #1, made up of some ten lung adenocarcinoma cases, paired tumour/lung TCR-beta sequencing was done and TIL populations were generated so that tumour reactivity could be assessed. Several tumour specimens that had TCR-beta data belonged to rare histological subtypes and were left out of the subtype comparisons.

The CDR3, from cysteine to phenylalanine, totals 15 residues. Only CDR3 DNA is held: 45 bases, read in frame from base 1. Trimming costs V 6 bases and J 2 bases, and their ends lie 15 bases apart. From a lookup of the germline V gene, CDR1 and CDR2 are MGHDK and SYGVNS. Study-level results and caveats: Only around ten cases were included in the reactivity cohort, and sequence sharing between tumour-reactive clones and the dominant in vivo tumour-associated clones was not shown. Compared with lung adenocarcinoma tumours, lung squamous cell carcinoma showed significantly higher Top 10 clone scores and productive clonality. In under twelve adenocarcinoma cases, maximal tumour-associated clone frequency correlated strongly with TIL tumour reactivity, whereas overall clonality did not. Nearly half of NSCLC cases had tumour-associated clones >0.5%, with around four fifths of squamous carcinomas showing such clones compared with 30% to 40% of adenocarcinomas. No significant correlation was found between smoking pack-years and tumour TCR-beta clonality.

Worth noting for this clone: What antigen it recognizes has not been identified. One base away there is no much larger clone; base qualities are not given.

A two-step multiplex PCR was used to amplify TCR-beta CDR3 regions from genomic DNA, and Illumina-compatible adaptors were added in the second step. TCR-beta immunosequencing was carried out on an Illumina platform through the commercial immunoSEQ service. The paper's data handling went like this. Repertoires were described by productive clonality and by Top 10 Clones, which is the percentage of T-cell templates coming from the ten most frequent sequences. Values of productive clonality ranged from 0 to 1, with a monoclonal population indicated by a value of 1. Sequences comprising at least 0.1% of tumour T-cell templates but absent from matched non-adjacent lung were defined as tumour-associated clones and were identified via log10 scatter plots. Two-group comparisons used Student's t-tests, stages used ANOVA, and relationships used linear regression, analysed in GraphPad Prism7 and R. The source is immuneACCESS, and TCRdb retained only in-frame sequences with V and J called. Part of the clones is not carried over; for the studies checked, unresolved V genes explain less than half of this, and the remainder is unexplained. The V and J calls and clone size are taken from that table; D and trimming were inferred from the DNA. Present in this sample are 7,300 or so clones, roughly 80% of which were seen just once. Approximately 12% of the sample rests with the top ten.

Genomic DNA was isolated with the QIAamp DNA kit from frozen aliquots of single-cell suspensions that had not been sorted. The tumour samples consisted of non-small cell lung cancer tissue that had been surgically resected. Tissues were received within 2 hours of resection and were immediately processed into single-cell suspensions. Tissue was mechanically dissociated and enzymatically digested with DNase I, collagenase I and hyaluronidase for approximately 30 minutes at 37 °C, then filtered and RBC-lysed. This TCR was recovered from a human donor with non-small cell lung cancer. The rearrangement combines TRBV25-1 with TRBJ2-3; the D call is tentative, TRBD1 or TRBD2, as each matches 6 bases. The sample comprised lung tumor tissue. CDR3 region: CASRASRGVTDTQYF. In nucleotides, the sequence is TGTGCCAGCAGGGCCTCGAGGGGGGTCACAGATACGCAGTATTTT.